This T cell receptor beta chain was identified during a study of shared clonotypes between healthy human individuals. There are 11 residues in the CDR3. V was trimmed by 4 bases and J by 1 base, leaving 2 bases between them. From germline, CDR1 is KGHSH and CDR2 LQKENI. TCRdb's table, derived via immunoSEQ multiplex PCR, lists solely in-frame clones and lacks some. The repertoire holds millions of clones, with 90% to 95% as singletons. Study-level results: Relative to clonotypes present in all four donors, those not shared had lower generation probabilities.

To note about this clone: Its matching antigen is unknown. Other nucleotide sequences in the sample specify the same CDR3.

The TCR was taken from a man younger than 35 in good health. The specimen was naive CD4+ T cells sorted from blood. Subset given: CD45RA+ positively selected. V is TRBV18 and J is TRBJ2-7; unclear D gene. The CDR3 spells CASSLSYEQYF. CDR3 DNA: TGTGCCAGCTCACTGTCCTACGAGCAGTACTTC.